This T cell receptor (beta chain) was identified during a study of CD8+ T cells in alopecia areata. Study-wide context: Patients remained on tofacitinib for 6 to 18 months and then went 6 months without it.

Study results and limitations: Tofacitinib produced a significant decrease in scalp clonality and in expanded CD8+ clones among the top 100.

Indicated treatment: oral pan-JAK inhibitor, 5-10 mg twice daily. To note about this clone: The target antigen is unknown.

Once RNA had been extracted, it was reverse transcribed into cDNA to act as the sequencing template. Some clones are missing from TCRdb's copy, which holds only in-frame ones; the method was immunoSEQ multiplex PCR. The sample records over 85,000 clones, about 70% being singletons. In germline, CDR1 is MNHNY, CDR2 SVGAGI (reference sequence). The CDR3 is 16 residues long. V shed 6 bases, J shed 4 bases, and the junction held 11 bases outside the gene matches. The sequence was collected from a human donor with alopecia areata. V gene TRBV6-6 combines with J gene TRBJ2-3, with 9 bases aligning to TRBD1. The specimen was CD8+ T cells sorted from blood, collected around week 42, from a patient treated with tofacitinib. CDR3: CASRATGGALSDTQYF. For the CDR3, the DNA is TGTGCCAGCAGGGCTACAGGGGGCGCTTTATCAGATACGCAGTATTTT.